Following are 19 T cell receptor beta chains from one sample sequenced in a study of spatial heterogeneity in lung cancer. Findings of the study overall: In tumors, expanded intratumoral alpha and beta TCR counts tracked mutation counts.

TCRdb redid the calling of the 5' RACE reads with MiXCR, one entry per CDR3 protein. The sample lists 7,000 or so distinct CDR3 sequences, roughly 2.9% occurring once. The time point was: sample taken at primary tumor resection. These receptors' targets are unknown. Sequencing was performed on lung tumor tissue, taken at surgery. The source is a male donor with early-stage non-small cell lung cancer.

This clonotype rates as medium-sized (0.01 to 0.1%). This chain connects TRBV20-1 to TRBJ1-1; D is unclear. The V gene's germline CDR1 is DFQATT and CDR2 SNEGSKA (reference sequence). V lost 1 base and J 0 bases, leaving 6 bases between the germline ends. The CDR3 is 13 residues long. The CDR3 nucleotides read TGCAGTGCTAGAGGCAGGCTGAACACTGAAGCTTTCTTT. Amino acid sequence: CSARGRLNTEAFF.

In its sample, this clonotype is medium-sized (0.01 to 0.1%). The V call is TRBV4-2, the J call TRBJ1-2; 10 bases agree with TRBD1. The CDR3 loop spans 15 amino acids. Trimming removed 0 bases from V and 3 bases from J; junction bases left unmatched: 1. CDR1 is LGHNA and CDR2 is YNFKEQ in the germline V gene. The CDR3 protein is CASSQDGTGDYGYTF. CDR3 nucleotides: TGTGCCAGCAGCCAAGACGGGACAGGGGACTATGGCTACACCTTC.

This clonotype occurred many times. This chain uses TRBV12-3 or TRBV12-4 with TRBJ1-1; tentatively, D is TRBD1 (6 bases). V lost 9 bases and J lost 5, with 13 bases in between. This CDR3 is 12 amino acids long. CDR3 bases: TGTGCCAGTACTCCAGGACAGACTGAAGCTTTCTTT. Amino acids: CASTPGQTEAFF.

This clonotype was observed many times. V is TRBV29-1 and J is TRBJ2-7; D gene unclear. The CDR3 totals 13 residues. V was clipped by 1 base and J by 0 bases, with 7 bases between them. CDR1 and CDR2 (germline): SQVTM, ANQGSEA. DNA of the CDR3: TGCAGCGTTGAAGGGGTCAGCTCCTACGAGCAGTACTTC. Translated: CSVEGVSSYEQYF.

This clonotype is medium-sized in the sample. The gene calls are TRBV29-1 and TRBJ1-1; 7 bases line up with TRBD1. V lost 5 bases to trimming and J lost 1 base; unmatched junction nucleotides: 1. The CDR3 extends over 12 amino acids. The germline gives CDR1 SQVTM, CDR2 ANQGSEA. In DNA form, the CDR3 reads TGCAGCGTTAACAGGGGGAACACTGAAGCTTTCTTT. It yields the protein CSVNRGNTEAFF.

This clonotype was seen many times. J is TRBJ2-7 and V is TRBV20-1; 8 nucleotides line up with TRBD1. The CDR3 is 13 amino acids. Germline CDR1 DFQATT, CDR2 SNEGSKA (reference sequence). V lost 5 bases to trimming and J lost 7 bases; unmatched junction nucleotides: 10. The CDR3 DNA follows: TGCAGTGCTTCCTTGGGACAGGCGGGGGAGCAGTACTTC. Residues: CSASLGQAGEQYF.

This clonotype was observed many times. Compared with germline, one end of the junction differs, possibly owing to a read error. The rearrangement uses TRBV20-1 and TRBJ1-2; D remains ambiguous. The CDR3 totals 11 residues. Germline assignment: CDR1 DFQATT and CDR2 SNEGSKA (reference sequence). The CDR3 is CSDRKNYGDTF. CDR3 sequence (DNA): TGCAGTGACCGGAAGAACTATGGCGACACCTTC.

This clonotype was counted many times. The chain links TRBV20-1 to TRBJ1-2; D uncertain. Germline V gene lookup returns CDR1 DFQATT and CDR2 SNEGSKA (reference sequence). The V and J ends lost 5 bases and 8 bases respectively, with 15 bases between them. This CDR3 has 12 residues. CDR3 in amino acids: CSASHPAEGYTF. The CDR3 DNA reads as TGCAGTGCTTCGCACCCCGCGGAAGGCTACACCTTC.

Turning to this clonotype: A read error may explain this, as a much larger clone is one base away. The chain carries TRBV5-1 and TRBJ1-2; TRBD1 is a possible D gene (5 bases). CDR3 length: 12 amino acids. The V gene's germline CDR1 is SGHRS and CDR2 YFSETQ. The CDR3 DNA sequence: TGCGCCAGCGGAGGGGAGAGCTATGGCTACAACTTC. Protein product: CASGGESYGYNF. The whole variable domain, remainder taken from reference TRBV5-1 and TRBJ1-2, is KAGVTQTPRYLIKTRGQQVTLSCSPISGHRSVSWYQQTPGQGLQFLFEYFSETQRNKGNFPGRFSGRQFSNSRSEMNVSTLELGDSALYLCASGGESYGYNFGSGTRLTVV.

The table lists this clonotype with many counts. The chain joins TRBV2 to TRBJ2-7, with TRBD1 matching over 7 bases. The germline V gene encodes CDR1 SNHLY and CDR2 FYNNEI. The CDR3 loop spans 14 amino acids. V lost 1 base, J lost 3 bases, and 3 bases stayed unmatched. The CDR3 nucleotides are TGTGCCAGCAGTGAAGGGACAGGATTCTACGAGCAGTACTTC. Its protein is CASSEGTGFYEQYF.

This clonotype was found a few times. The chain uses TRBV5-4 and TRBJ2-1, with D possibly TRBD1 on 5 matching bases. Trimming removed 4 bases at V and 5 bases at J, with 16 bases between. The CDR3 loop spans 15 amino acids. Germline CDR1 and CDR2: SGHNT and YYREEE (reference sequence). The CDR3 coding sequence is TGTGCCAGCAGCCCCAGGGTGCTTACCAACAATGAGCAGTTCTTC. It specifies CASSPRVLTNNEQFF.

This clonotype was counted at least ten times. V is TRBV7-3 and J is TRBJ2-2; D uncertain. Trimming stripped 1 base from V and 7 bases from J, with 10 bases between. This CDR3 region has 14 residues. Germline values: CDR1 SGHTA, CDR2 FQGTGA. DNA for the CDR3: TGTGCCAGCAGCTTAAGTCAGGCAAACGGGGAGCTGTTTTTT. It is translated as CASSLSQANGELFF.

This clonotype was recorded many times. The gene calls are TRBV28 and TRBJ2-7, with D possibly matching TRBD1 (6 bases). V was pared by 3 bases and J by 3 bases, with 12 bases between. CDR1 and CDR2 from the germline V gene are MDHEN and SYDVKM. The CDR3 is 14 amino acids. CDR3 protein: CASSFRQEVYEQYF. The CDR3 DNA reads TGTGCCAGCAGTTTCCGACAGGAGGTCTACGAGCAGTACTTC.

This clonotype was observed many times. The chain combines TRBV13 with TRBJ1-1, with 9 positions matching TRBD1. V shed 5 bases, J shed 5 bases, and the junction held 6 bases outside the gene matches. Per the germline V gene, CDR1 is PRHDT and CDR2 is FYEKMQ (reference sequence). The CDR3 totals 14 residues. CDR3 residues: CASSPGQGETEAFF. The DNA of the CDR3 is TGTGCCAGCAGCCCGGGACAGGGAGAAACTGAAGCTTTCTTT. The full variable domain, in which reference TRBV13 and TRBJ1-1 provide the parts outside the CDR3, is AAGVIQSPRHLIKEKRETATLKCYPIPRHDTVYWYQQGPGQDPQFLISFYEKMQSDKGSIPDRFSAQQFSDYHSELNMSSLELGDSALYFCASSPGQGETEAFFGQGTRLTVV.

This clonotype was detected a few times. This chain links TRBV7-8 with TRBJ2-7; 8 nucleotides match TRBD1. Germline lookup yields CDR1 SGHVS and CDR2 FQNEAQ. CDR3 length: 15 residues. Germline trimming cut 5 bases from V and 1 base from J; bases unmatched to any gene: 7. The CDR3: CASSLTGTGSYEQYF. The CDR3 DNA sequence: TGTGCCAGCAGCCTTACGGGGACAGGTTCCTACGAGCAGTACTTC.

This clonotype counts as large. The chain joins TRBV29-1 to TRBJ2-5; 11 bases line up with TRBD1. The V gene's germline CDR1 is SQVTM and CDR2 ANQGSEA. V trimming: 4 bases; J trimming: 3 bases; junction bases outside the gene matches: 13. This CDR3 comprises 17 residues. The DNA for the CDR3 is TGCAGCGTTGCCGGTCTTACACGGACAGGGGGCGAAGAGACCCAGTACTTC. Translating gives CSVAGLTRTGGEETQYF. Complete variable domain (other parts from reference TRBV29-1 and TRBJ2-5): SAVISQKPSRDICQRGTSLTIQCQVDSQVTMMFWYRQQPGQSLTLIATANQGSEATYESGFVIDKFPISRPNLTFSTLTVSNMSPEDSSIYLCSVAGLTRTGGEETQYFGPGTRLLVL.

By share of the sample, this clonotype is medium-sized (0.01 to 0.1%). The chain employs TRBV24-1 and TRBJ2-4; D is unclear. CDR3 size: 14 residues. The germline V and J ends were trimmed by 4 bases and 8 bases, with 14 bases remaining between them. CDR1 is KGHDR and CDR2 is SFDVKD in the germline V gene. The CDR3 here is CATSDPKVRDIQYF. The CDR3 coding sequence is TGTGCCACCAGTGACCCCAAGGTTCGGGACATTCAGTACTTC.

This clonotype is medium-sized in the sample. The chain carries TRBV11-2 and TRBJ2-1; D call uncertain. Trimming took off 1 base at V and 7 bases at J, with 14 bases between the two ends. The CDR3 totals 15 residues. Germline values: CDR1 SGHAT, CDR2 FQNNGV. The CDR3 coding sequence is TGTGCCAGCAGCTTAGCCCAGGCAGGTCAGAATGAGCAGTTCTTC. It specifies CASSLAQAGQNEQFF. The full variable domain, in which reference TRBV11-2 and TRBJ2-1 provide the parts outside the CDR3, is EAGVAQSPRYKIIEKRQSVAFWCNPISGHATLYWYQQILGQGPKLLIQFQNNGVVDDSQLPKDRFSAERLKGVDSTLKIQPAKLEDSAVYLCASSLAQAGQNEQFFGPGTRLTVL.

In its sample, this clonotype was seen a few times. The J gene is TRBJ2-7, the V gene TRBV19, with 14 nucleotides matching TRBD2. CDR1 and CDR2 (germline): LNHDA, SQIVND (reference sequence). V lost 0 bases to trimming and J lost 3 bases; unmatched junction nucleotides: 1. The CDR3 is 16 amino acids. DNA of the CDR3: TGTGCCAGTAGTATAGAAGGACTAGCGGGAGGCTACGAGCAGTACTTC. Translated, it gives CASSIEGLAGGYEQYF.